The rows below give T cell receptor beta chains drawn from one sample of a study of naive and memory T cell subsets. One entry per CDR3 protein, called by TCRdb with MiXCR from the UMI-ligation and nested PCR reads. The data show some 83,000 distinct CDR3 sequences, 13% seen once. Sequenced sample: central memory CD4+ T cells from blood. Receptors originate from a human donor in good health. Each CDR3 is given with its conserved first and last residue. Each record gives: J gene, V gene, clone size, D gene, CDR3 DNA, CDR3 protein. The D gene is left open where the match is weak. Clone size, where shown, is once, few, many, or a class for clones that have expanded.

j_call: TRBJ2-1
v_call: TRBV20-1
clone_size: -
d_call: TRBD2
cdr3_nt: TGCAGTGCTCCCGACGGCGGGAGGAAAAACAATGAGCAGTTCTTC
cdr3_aa: CSAPDGGRKNNEQFF

j_call: TRBJ1-3
v_call: TRBV28
clone_size: few
d_call: -
cdr3_nt: TGTGCCAGCAGTTTGGGACCGATATCCTCTGGAAACACCATATATTTT
cdr3_aa: CASSLGPISSGNTIYF

j_call: TRBJ2-2
v_call: TRBV27
clone_size: few
d_call: -
cdr3_nt: TGTGCCAGCAGTCGCATGATCCGGGCTTCGAACACCGGGGAGCTGTTTTTT
cdr3_aa: CASSRMIRASNTGELFF

j_call: TRBJ2-2
v_call: TRBV6-9
clone_size: many
d_call: TRBD2
cdr3_nt: TGTGCCAGCAGCAGAGAGCGGGAGAAGAACACCGGGGAGCTGTTTTTT
cdr3_aa: CASSREREKNTGELFF

j_call: TRBJ2-7
v_call: TRBV7-9
clone_size: -
d_call: -
cdr3_nt: TGTGCCAGCAGCTTAGTTCGGGACATAGCCTACGAGCAGTACTTC
cdr3_aa: CASSLVRDIAYEQYF

j_call: TRBJ2-5
v_call: TRBV20-1
clone_size: many
d_call: -
cdr3_nt: TGCAGTGCTAGATTCTCATCGGGAGTCGGGACCCAGTACTTC
cdr3_aa: CSARFSSGVGTQYF

j_call: TRBJ2-5
v_call: TRBV5-5
clone_size: many
d_call: -
cdr3_nt: TGTGCCAGCAGCGGGTCTTGGACCGCTCTCGGGGAGACCCAGTACTTC
cdr3_aa: CASSGSWTALGETQYF

j_call: TRBJ2-1
v_call: TRBV4-3
clone_size: -
d_call: TRBD1
cdr3_nt: TGCGCCAGCAGCTACGGGACAGGGGGCTCCTACAATGAGCAGTTCTTC
cdr3_aa: CASSYGTGGSYNEQFF

j_call: TRBJ2-3
v_call: TRBV29-1
clone_size: few
d_call: TRBD2
cdr3_nt: TGCAGCGTAGGATTTAGCGGGAGCGGAGATACGCAGTATTTT
cdr3_aa: CSVGFSGSGDTQYF

j_call: TRBJ2-7
v_call: TRBV2
clone_size: -
d_call: -
cdr3_nt: TGTGCCAGCAACAAGGACACCTACGAGCAGTACTTC
cdr3_aa: CASNKDTYEQYF

j_call: TRBJ2-1
v_call: TRBV10-1
clone_size: many
d_call: -
cdr3_nt: TGCGCCAGCAAAAGGGCAGTTGATGATGAGCAGTTCTTC
cdr3_aa: CASKRAVDDEQFF

j_call: TRBJ2-7
v_call: TRBV29-1
clone_size: few
d_call: -
cdr3_nt: TGCAGCGTTGTGGCTAGCGTGGTATACGAGCAGTACTTC
cdr3_aa: CSVVASVVYEQYF

j_call: TRBJ1-2
v_call: TRBV4-2
clone_size: -
d_call: -
cdr3_nt: TGTGCCAGCAGCCAAGAAATGCAGGGAAACTATGGCTACACCTTC
cdr3_aa: CASSQEMQGNYGYTF

j_call: TRBJ1-1
v_call: TRBV29-1
clone_size: -
d_call: TRBD1
cdr3_nt: TGCAGCGTGACCAGCCGACAGGGTACGACTGAAGCTTTCTTT
cdr3_aa: CSVTSRQGTTEAFF

j_call: TRBJ1-2
v_call: TRBV29-1
clone_size: -
d_call: -
cdr3_nt: TGCAGCGTGAACCCGGCGTGGGGGTATGGCTACACCTTC
cdr3_aa: CSVNPAWGYGYTF

j_call: TRBJ2-1
v_call: TRBV2
clone_size: many
d_call: TRBD2
cdr3_nt: TGTGCCAGCAGTGAGAGCGGGATCCCCTACAATGAGCAGTTCTTC
cdr3_aa: CASSESGIPYNEQFF

j_call: TRBJ1-1
v_call: TRBV28
clone_size: -
d_call: -
cdr3_nt: TGTGCCAGCATCTACAGTGAACAGGCTTTCTTT
cdr3_aa: CASIYSEQAFF